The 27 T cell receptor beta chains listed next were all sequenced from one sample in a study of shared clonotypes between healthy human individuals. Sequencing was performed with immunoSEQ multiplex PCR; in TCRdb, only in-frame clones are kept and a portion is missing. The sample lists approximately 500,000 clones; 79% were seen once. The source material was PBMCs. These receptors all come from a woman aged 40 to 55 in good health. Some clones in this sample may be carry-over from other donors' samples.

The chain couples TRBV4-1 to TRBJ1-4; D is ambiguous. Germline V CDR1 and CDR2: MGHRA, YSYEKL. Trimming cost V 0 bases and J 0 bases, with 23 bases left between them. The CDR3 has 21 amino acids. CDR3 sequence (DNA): TGCGCCAGCAGCCAAGATGGATCCGGGCGGCCCGGGGATGCAACTAATGAAAAACTGTTTTTT. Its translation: CASSQDGSGRPGDATNEKLFF.

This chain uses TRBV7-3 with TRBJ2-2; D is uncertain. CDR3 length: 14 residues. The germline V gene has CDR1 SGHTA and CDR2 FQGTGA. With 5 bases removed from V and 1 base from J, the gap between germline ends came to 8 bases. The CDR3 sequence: CASSREQNTGELFF. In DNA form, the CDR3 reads TGTGCCAGCAGCCGCGAACAGAACACCGGGGAGCTGTTTTTT.

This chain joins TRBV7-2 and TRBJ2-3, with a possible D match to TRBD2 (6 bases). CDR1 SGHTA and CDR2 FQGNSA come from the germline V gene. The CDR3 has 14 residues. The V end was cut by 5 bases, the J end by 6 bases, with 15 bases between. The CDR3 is CASSTSGRLDTQYF. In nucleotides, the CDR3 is TGTGCCAGCAGCACATCCGGGAGATTGGATACGCAGTATTTT.

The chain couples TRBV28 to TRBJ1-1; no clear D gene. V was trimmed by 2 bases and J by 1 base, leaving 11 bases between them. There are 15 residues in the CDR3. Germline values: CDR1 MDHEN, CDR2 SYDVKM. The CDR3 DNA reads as TGTGCCAGCAGTTTAATCTCCAGCGCGAACACTGAAGCTTTCTTT. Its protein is CASSLISSANTEAFF.

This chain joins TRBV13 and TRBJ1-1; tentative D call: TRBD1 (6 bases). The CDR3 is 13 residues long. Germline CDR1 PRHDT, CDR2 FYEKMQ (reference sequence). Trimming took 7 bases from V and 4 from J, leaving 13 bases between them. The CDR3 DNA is TGTGCCAGCAATCGGGGGGCGGGCACTGAAGCTTTCTTT. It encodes CASNRGAGTEAFF.

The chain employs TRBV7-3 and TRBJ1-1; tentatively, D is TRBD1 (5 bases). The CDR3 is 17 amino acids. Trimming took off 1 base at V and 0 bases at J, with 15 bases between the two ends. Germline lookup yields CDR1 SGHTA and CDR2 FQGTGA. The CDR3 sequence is CASSLIGGDAMNTEAFF. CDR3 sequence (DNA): TGTGCCAGCAGCTTAATTGGGGGGGACGCGATGAACACTGAAGCTTTCTTT.

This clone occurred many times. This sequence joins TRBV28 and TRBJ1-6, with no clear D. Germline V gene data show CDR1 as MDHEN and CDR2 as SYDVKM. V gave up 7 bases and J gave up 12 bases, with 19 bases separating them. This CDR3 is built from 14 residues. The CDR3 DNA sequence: TGTGCCAGCACCACGGACCCCCGCTTTTTACCCCTCCACTTT. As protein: CASTTDPRFLPLHF.

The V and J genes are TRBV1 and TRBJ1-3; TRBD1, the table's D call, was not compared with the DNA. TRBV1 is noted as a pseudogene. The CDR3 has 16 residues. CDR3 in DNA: TGCACCAGCAGCCAAGCGGACAGGAGCTCTGGAAACACCATATATTTT. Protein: CTSSQADRSSGNTIYF.

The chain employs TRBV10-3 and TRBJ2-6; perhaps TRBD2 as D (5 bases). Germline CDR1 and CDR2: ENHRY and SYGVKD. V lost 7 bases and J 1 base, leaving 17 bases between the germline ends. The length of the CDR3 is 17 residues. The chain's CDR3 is CAITGGLQESGANVLTF. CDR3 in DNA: TGTGCCATCACTGGAGGCCTTCAGGAATCTGGGGCCAACGTCCTGACTTTC.

The CDR3 DNA sequence: TGCGCCAGCAGCCAAGTGGGACTCCCTCAGCGGAAAGATACGCAGTATTTT. Amino acids: CASSQVGLPQRKDTQYF. The chain is built from TRBV4-1 and TRBJ2-3; possible D gene TRBD2, 6 bases. The ends were cut back, 1 base at V and 5 bases at J, with 19 bases in the middle. Germline V gene data show CDR1 as MGHRA and CDR2 as YSYEKL. This CDR3 is 17 amino acids long.

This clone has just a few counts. The CDR3 is CASSLDRNQPQHF. Written as DNA, the CDR3 is TGTGCCAGCAGTTTAGACCGAAATCAGCCCCAGCATTTT. The rearrangement joins TRBV27 to TRBJ1-5; D ambiguous. This CDR3 spans 13 amino acids. Germline V CDR1 and CDR2: MNHEY, SMNVEV (reference sequence). The V end lost 2 bases, the J end lost 4 bases, and 6 bases lay between the germline ends.

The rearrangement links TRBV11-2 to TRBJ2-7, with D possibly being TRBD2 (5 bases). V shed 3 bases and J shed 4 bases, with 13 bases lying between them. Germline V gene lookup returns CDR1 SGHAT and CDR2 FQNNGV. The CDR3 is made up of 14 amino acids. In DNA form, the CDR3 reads TGTGCCAGCAGCTTTCTGTGGGGAGCATACGAGCAGTACTTC. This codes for CASSFLWGAYEQYF. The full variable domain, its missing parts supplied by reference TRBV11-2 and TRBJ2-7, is EAGVAQSPRYKIIEKRQSVAFWCNPISGHATLYWYQQILGQGPKLLIQFQNNGVVDDSQLPKDRFSAERLKGVDSTLKIQPAKLEDSAVYLCASSFLWGAYEQYFGPGTRLTVT.

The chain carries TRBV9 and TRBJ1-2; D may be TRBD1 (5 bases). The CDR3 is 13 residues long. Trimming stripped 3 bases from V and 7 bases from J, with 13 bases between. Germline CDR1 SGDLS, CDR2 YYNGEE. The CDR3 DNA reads TGTGCCAGCAGCGGCCCGGGTGGGGGTGGCTACACCTTC. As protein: CASSGPGGGGYTF.

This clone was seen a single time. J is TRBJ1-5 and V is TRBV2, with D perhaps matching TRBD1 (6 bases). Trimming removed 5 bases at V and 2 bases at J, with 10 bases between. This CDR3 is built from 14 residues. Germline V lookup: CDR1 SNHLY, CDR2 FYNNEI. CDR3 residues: CASSPRGGNQPQHF. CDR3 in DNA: TGTGCCAGCAGTCCCAGGGGAGGCAATCAGCCCCAGCATTTT.

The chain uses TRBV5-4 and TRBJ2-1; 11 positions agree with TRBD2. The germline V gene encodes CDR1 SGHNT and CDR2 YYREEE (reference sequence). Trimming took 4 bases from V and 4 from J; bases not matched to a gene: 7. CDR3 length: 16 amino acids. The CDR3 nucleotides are TGTGCCAGCAGCCCAGCCGGGACTAGCGGATACAATGAGCAGTTCTTC. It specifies CASSPAGTSGYNEQFF.

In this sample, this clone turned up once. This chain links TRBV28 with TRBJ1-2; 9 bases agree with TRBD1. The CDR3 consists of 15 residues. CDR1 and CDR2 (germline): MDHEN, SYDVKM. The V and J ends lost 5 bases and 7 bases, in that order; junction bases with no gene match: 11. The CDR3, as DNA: TGTGCCAGCAGTACGACCGGGGACAGGGTTCGTGGCTACACCTTC. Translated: CASSTTGDRVRGYTF.

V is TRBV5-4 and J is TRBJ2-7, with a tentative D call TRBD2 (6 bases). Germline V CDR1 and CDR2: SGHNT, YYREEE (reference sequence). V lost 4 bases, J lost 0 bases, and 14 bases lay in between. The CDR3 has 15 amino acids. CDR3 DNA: TGTGCCAGCAGCCCGATTGGGGGAGGCTCCTACGAGCAGTACTTC. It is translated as CASSPIGGGSYEQYF.

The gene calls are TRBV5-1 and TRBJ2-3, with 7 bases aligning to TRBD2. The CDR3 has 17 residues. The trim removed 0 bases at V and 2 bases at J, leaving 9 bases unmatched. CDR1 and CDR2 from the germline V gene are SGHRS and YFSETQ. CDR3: CASSLEGSGLLTDTQYF. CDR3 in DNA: TGCGCCAGCAGCTTGGAAGGTAGCGGGCTCCTCACAGATACGCAGTATTTT.

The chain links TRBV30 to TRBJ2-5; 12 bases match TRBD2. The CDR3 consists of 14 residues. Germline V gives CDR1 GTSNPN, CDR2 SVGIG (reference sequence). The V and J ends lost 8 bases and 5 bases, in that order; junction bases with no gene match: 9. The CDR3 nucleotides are TGTGCCGGAAACAAACTAGCGGGAGGCGAGACCCAGTACTTC. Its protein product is CAGNKLAGGETQYF.

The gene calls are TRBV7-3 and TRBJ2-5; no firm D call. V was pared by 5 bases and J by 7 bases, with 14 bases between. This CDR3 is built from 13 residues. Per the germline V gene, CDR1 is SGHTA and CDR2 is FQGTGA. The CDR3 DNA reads TGTGCCAGCAGCCAAGACATCCGGGCGACCCAGTACTTC. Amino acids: CASSQDIRATQYF.

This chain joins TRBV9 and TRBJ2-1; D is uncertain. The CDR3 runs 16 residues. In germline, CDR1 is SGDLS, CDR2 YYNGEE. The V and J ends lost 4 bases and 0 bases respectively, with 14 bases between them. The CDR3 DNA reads TGTGCCAGCAGCCCACACCCTCAGAGCTCCTACAATGAGCAGTTCTTC. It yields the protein CASSPHPQSSYNEQFF.

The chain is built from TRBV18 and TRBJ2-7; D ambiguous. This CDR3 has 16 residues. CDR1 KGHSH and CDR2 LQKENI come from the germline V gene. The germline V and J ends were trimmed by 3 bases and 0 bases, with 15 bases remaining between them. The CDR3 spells CASSPVDFTSSYEQYF. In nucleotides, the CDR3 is TGTGCCAGCTCACCGGTAGACTTTACCAGCTCCTACGAGCAGTACTTC.

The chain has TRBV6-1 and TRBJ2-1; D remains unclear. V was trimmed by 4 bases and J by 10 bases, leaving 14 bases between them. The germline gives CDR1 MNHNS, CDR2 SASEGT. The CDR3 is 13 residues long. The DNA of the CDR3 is TGTGCCAGCAGTGGCCTAGTTTGGGGAGAGCAGTTCTTC. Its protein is CASSGLVWGEQFF.

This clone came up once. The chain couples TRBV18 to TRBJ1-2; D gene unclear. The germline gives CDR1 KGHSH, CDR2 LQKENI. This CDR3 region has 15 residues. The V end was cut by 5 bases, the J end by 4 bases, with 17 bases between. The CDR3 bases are TGTGCCAGCTCAAGCGAGACGGTCCCACCCTATGGCTACACCTTC. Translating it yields CASSSETVPPYGYTF.

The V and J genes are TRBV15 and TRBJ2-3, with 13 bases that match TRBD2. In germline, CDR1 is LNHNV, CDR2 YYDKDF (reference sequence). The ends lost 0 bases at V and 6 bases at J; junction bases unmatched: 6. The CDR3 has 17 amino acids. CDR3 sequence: CATSRDRLAGGLDTQYF. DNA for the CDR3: TGTGCCACCAGCAGAGACCGACTAGCGGGAGGATTGGATACGCAGTATTTT.

CDR3 nucleotide sequence: TGTGCCATCAGTCAGGGGTTCGGCACAGATACGCAGTATTTT. It specifies CAISQGFGTDTQYF. The chain joins TRBV10-3 to TRBJ2-3, with a possible D match to TRBD1 (6 bases). The CDR3 covers 14 residues. Trimming took off 5 bases at V and 1 base at J, with 10 bases between the two ends. Germline lookup yields CDR1 ENHRY and CDR2 SYGVKD.

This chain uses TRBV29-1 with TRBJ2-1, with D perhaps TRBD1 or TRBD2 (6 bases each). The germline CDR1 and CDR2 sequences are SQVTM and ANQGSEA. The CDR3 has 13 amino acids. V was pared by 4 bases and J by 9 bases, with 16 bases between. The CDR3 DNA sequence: TGCAGCGTTGTCACCGGGGGCCACGGTGAGCAGTTCTTC. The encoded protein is CSVVTGGHGEQFF.